One and the same sample provided the 15 T cell receptor beta chains below, sequenced in a study of T-cell reconstitution after alpha-beta-depleted transplantation in children. Preparation of the TCRbeta library used unique molecular identifiers. TCRdb processed the PCR reads anew with MiXCR; each CDR3 protein has one entry. Of hundreds of thousands of distinct CDR3 sequences in the sample, about 17% were seen once. Sequenced here: PBMCs, mostly from graft donor cells, sampled 360 days after TCRalphabeta/CD19-depleted stem cell transplant. The receptors stem from a male patient aged 2 to 9 who had a stem cell transplant for acute lymphoblastic leukemia, so the T cells may come from the graft donor.

There are many counts of this clonotype. V is TRBV29-1 and J is TRBJ2-7; 10 bases fit TRBD1. V dropped 2 bases and J dropped 3; count of bases not matched to a gene: 7. Germline values: CDR1 SQVTM, CDR2 ANQGSEA. The CDR3 runs to 15 residues. The CDR3 sequence: CSVERGQGPFYEQYF. For the CDR3, the DNA is TGCAGCGTTGAAAGGGGACAGGGGCCGTTCTACGAGCAGTACTTC.

At least ten counts were recorded for this clonotype. The chain combines TRBV12-3 or TRBV12-4 with TRBJ2-2; a weak D match, TRBD1 (6 bases). CDR3 size: 15 residues. With 4 bases removed from V and 6 bases from J, the gap between germline ends came to 15 bases. The CDR3 spells CASSYWYRAAGELFF. Here the CDR3 DNA reads TGTGCCAGCAGTTATTGGTACAGGGCGGCCGGGGAGCTGTTTTTT.

This clonotype was counted many times. The rearrangement uses TRBV9 and TRBJ2-7; 7 bases agree with TRBD1. V trimming: 0 bases; J trimming: 1 base; junction bases outside the gene matches: 4. Germline V CDR1 and CDR2: SGDLS, YYNGEE. The CDR3 totals 15 residues. Written as DNA, the CDR3 is TGTGCCAGCAGCGTAGAGGGGACAGATTCCTACGAGCAGTACTTC. It specifies CASSVEGTDSYEQYF.

In this sample, this clonotype turned up many times. The V gene is TRBV4-1, the J gene TRBJ1-1; 8 bases agree with TRBD1. Germline values: CDR1 MGHRA, CDR2 YSYEKL. The CDR3 spans 15 residues. The V gene end was trimmed by 0 bases and the J gene end by 11 bases; junction bases not matched to a gene: 11. CDR3 sequence (DNA): TGCGCCAGCAGCCAAGACCTGGACAGGGCGCGTGGGGCTTTCTTT. Protein product: CASSQDLDRARGAFF.

J is TRBJ2-1 and V is TRBV5-4, with TRBD2 matching over 14 bases. Losses at the gene ends were 0 bases for V and 4 bases for J; bases not matched to a gene: 9. Per the germline V gene, CDR1 is SGHNT and CDR2 is YYREEE (reference sequence). The CDR3 length is 19 residues. Here the CDR3 reads CASSLGLAGGPGLYNEQFF. The DNA for the CDR3 is TGTGCCAGCAGCTTGGGACTAGCGGGAGGGCCGGGGTTGTACAATGAGCAGTTCTTC.

The rearrangement links TRBV27 to TRBJ2-3; 11 bases are a match to TRBD2. The CDR3 contains 15 residues. Germline V lookup: CDR1 MNHEY, CDR2 SMNVEV (reference sequence). V trimming: 7 bases; J trimming: 2 bases; junction bases outside the gene matches: 5. CDR3 in DNA: TGTGCCAGCAACCTAGCGGGAGGCCCCACAGATACGCAGTATTTT. As protein: CASNLAGGPTDTQYF.

This clonotype was counted ten times or more. This chain connects TRBV4-3 to TRBJ2-1; 10 bases align to TRBD2. The V segment lost 1 base and the J segment 2 bases; nucleotides outside the gene matches: 2. The CDR3 extends over 16 amino acids. Looked up from germline, CDR1 is LGHNA and CDR2 is YSLEER. In DNA, the CDR3 is TGCGCCAGCAGCCAAGTAACTAGCGGGGCCTACAATGAGCAGTTCTTC. Protein: CASSQVTSGAYNEQFF.

J is TRBJ2-5 and V is TRBV28; D gene unclear. CDR1 is MDHEN, CDR2 SYDVKM, per germline. The length of the CDR3 is 13 residues. V lost 1 base and J 5 bases, leaving 8 bases between the germline ends. CDR3 sequence (DNA): TGTGCCAGCAGTTTATATCTTGGGGAGACCCAGTACTTC. Translated, it gives CASSLYLGETQYF.

This clonotype was observed a handful of times. The J gene is TRBJ1-2, the V gene TRBV12-3 or TRBV12-4, with 7 bases fitting TRBD1. CDR3 length: 13 residues. V lost 2 bases to trimming and J lost 8 bases; unmatched junction nucleotides: 5. Here the CDR3 reads CASSLIHRGGYTF. Here the CDR3 DNA reads TGTGCCAGCAGTTTAATCCACAGGGGAGGCTACACCTTC.

The chain uses TRBV4-2 and TRBJ2-1, with 12 bases aligning to TRBD2. Germline V CDR1 and CDR2: LGHNA, YNFKEQ. This CDR3 contains 16 residues. J lost 3 bases, V lost 1 base, and 1 base had no gene match. In nucleotides, the CDR3 is TGTGCCAGCAGCCAAGCTAGCGGGAGGGGCTACAATGAGCAGTTCTTC. This codes for CASSQASGRGYNEQFF.

V gene TRBV7-2 combines with J gene TRBJ1-1; D is uncertain. Germline V gene data show CDR1 as SGHTA and CDR2 as FQGNSA. The CDR3 runs 11 residues. Trimming removed 8 bases at V and 8 bases at J, with 12 bases between. CDR3 loop: CASRGFSEAFF. DNA for the CDR3: TGTGCCAGCCGAGGGTTTAGCGAAGCTTTCTTT.

As to this clonotype: The junction and the germline gene differ at one end; a read error may be behind it. The chain joins TRBV7-9 to TRBJ2-2; perhaps TRBD2 as D (7 bases). The CDR3 runs to 14 residues. Germline lookup yields CDR1 SEHNR and CDR2 FQNEAQ (reference sequence). CDR3 sequence: CASSFPGGTGELFF. The CDR3 DNA reads TGTGCCAGCAGCTTCCCGGGGGGCACCGGGGAACTGTTTTTT.

This rearrangement joins TRBV4-3 to TRBJ2-3, with D maybe TRBD1 (5 bases). The V gene lost 0 bases and the J gene lost 6 bases, with 19 bases spanning the gap. The CDR3 extends over 17 amino acids. The germline V gene encodes CDR1 LGHNA and CDR2 YSLEER. CDR3 nucleotides: TGCGCCAGCAGCCAAGAGTTGGTCGGACACCTTACTGATACGCAGTATTTT. Its translation: CASSQELVGHLTDTQYF.

V gene TRBV29-1 combines with J gene TRBJ2-5, with 14 bases that match TRBD2. The CDR3 totals 16 residues. The ends lost 5 bases at V and 2 bases at J; junction bases unmatched: 7. CDR1 and CDR2 (germline): SQVTM, ANQGSEA. In DNA form, the CDR3 reads TGCAGCGTTATAGGGACTAGCGGGAGACTTCAAGAGACCCAGTACTTC. Translation gives CSVIGTSGRLQETQYF. The variable domain in full, with the rest retrieved from reference TRBV29-1 and TRBJ2-5, is SAVISQKPSRDICQRGTSLTIQCQVDSQVTMMFWYRQQPGQSLTLIATANQGSEATYESGFVIDKFPISRPNLTFSTLTVSNMSPEDSSIYLCSVIGTSGRLQETQYFGPGTRLLVL.

A few counts support this clonotype. The CDR3: CASSFSSETQYF. In nucleotides, the CDR3 is TGTGCCAGCAGTTTTAGTTCGGAGACCCAGTACTTC. The chain has TRBV12-3 or TRBV12-4 and TRBJ2-5; D not resolved. The germline V and J ends were trimmed by 3 bases and 5 bases, with 7 bases remaining between them. This CDR3 contains 12 residues.